These 7 T cell receptor beta chains were sequenced from one sample in a study of identical twins. TCRdb used MiXCR to reprocess the 5' RACE reads, holding one entry per CDR3 protein. The table records fewer than 550,000 distinct CDR3 sequences, roughly 15% of them present only once. The same specimen was also included in a second study, on yellow fever vaccine responses in identical twins.

Material: CD4+ T cells sorted from blood. These receptors originate from a young woman in good health.

The J gene is TRBJ2-3, the V gene TRBV20-1; 7 bases line up with TRBD2. Germline V lookup: CDR1 DFQATT, CDR2 SNEGSKA (reference sequence). J gave up 5 bases and V 0 bases, and 2 bases lay outside the gene matches. CDR3 length: 13 amino acids. CDR3 in DNA: TGCAGTGCTAGAGAGGGGGGGTTAGATACGCAGTATTTT. Encoded protein: CSAREGGLDTQYF.

The sample holds a few counts of this clonotype. The V gene is TRBV12-3 or TRBV12-4, the J gene TRBJ1-5, with D uncertain. The CDR3 has 13 residues. Trimming removed 2 bases from V and 11 bases from J, with 13 bases in between. The CDR3 is CASSLQLRGAQHF. CDR3 bases: TGTGCCAGCAGTTTACAGCTTCGGGGAGCCCAGCATTTT.

The genes are TRBV11-1 and TRBJ2-7, with TRBD2 identical over 10 bases. Losses at the gene ends were 5 bases for V and 5 bases for J; bases not matched to a gene: 12. This CDR3 region has 16 residues. Germline loops: CDR1 SGHAT, CDR2 FQDESV (reference sequence). The DNA for the CDR3 is TGTGCCAGCAGCGCGACAGTAGCTAGCGGGAGCCACGAGCAGTACTTC. Its protein product is CASSATVASGSHEQYF.

This clonotype has a handful of counts. CDR3 sequence reads: CSARTSGRVGEQYF. DNA of the CDR3: TGCAGTGCTAGGACTAGCGGGAGAGTAGGCGAGCAGTACTTC. The chain carries TRBV20-1 and TRBJ2-7; 12 bases match TRBD2. V lost 3 bases and J lost 6; bases outside the gene matches: 6. The CDR3 covers 14 residues. The V gene's germline CDR1 is DFQATT and CDR2 SNEGSKA (reference sequence).

J is TRBJ1-2 and V is TRBV2, with D possibly being TRBD1 (5 bases). V was pared by 6 bases and J by 4 bases, with 12 bases between. Germline lookup yields CDR1 SNHLY and CDR2 FYNNEI. This CDR3 comprises 13 residues. This chain's CDR3 is CASRVQAGYGYTF. DNA of the CDR3: TGTGCCAGCAGGGTACAGGCGGGCTATGGCTACACCTTC.

This clonotype was picked up a small number of times. The chain recombines TRBV12-3 or TRBV12-4 with TRBJ2-7; TRBD1 aligns across 7 bases. V lost 3 bases to trimming and J lost 6 bases; unmatched junction nucleotides: 5. This CDR3 spans 13 amino acids. Here the CDR3 DNA reads TGTGCCAGCAGTTTGTCACAGGGGTTCGAGCAGTACTTC. This gives the protein CASSLSQGFEQYF.

This clonotype occurred a few times. CDR3: CASSYGYSPYEQYF. The CDR3 DNA sequence: TGTGCCAGCAGTTACGGGTATTCCCCCTACGAGCAGTACTTC. The V call is TRBV6-5, the J call TRBJ2-7, with no clear D. Trimming removed 2 bases at V and 2 bases at J, with 10 bases between. The germline V gene encodes CDR1 MNHEY and CDR2 SVGAGI. The CDR3 is made up of 14 amino acids.